Reported below is one T cell receptor (beta chain). The V gene lost 4 bases and the J gene lost 8 bases, with 17 bases spanning the gap. The CDR3 extends over 14 amino acids. Germline assignment: CDR1 LNHDA and CDR2 SQIVND (reference sequence). Random hexamers were used to reverse transcribe about 0.5 to 1 ug of RNA. immunoSEQ multiplex PCR amplified TCR beta CDR3 across 54 Vbeta, 13 Jbeta. A single record per CDR3 protein comes from TCRdb applying MiXCR to the immunoSEQ multiplex PCR reads. Of about 200,000 distinct CDR3 sequences listed, approximately 95% are singletons. Sequencing of TCR beta was performed on blood CD8+ T cells and on blood CD4+ T cells. The TEMRA cells underwent FACS enrichment, while the CD8+ and CD4+ T cells underwent negative isolation. This sample is part of a study of CD8 T cells in Susac syndrome.

The genes are TRBV19 and TRBJ1-2, with D perhaps TRBD1 (5 bases). Source material: CD4+ T cells from PBMCs. The source is a human donor in good health. CDR3: CASSTDRDVGGYTF. The CDR3 DNA sequence: TGTGCCAGTAGTACCGACCGGGACGTGGGCGGCTACACCTTC.